This T cell receptor (beta chain) is from a study of shared clonotypes between healthy human individuals. Study results and limitations: Relative to their counterparts shared across all four donors, non-shared clonotypes exhibited diminished generation probabilities. The rarefaction results pointed to incomplete sorted-subset sequencing despite large depth.

Method: immunoSEQ multiplex PCR; TCRdb's copy keeps in-frame clones and lacks some. The table lists fewer than 1.8 million clones, approximately 98.5% of them singletons. Note on this clone: The antigen is not known.

This CDR3 is 13 amino acids long. V lost 5 bases to trimming and J lost 3 bases, with 8 bases between them. Germline loops: CDR1 SGHDN, CDR2 FVKESK. Subsets obtained from CD4+ cells comprised CD45RA+ naive and CD45RA-negative memory cells. The TCR comes from a man under 40 in good health. The specimen was naive CD4+ T cells sorted from blood. As to subset: CD45RA+ positively selected. This chain links TRBV14 with TRBJ1-5, with D possibly being TRBD1 (5 bases). CDR3: CASSSGLNQPQHF. The CDR3 DNA reads TGTGCCAGCAGCTCAGGGCTCAATCAGCCCCAGCATTTT.